This T cell receptor beta chain was recovered during a study of T cell responses to AZD1222 COVID-19 vaccine. The assay was immunoSEQ multiplex PCR, and TCRdb's table has in-frame clones only and misses some. The repertoire consists of about 160,000 clones, with around nine tenths occurring once and the leading ten covering less than 6.5%. This CDR3 comprises 15 residues. Germline V CDR1 and CDR2: ENHRY, SYGVKD. The J segment lost 0 bases and the V segment lost 6 bases, leaving 4 bases of the junction unmatched. Sequenced here: peripheral blood, sampled on day 0 of AZD1222 vaccination. The gene calls are TRBV10-3 and TRBJ1-4; 7 bases agree with TRBD1. This sequence was found in an adult in good health. The CDR3 protein is CAISQGDATNEKLFF. Here the CDR3 DNA reads TGTGCCATCAGCCAGGGGGACGCAACTAATGAAAAACTGTTTTTT.